These 14 T cell receptor beta chains originate from one sample sequenced in a study of T-cell reconstitution after alpha-beta-depleted transplantation in children. Researchers prepared the TCRbeta library using unique molecular identifiers, the study reports. TCRdb recomputed calls from the PCR reads with MiXCR, one row per CDR3 protein. The data show 550,000 to 600,000 distinct CDR3 sequences, 23% seen once. Sequencing used PBMCs, mostly from graft donor cells, obtained 360 days after TCRalphabeta/CD19-depleted stem cell transplant. The receptors were sampled from a boy younger than two who had a stem cell transplant for acute myeloid leukemia, so the T cells may come from the graft donor.

This clonotype was seen repeatedly, ten times or more. The chain joins TRBV7-9 to TRBJ1-2; D call uncertain. Trimming left V 1 base short and J 4 bases short, with 10 bases between. CDR3 length: 14 residues. Germline values: CDR1 SEHNR, CDR2 FQNEAQ (reference sequence). The CDR3 is CASSLVAPSYGYTF. The CDR3 nucleotides read TGTGCCAGCAGCTTAGTCGCGCCAAGCTATGGCTACACCTTC.

J is TRBJ2-5 and V is TRBV12-3 or TRBV12-4, with 12 bases lining up with TRBD2. The CDR3 has 17 amino acids. V trimming: 1 base; J trimming: 2 bases; junction bases outside the gene matches: 5. The CDR3 nucleotides read TGTGCCAGCAGTTTAGGCCCCGGACTAGCGGGGCAAGAGACCCAGTACTTC. Translated, it gives CASSLGPGLAGQETQYF.

The J gene is TRBJ2-5, the V gene TRBV4-3; D is possibly TRBD1 (6 bases). Germline values: CDR1 LGHNA, CDR2 YSLEER. Trimming pared 3 bases from V and 3 bases from J, leaving 14 bases between. There are 15 residues in the CDR3. CDR3 coding DNA: TGCGCCAGCAGCCAGGAAGGGTCAGGGGAAGAGACCCAGTACTTC. Protein product: CASSQEGSGEETQYF.

The chain carries TRBV28 and TRBJ1-2, with 7 bases lining up with TRBD1. The germline gives CDR1 MDHEN, CDR2 SYDVKM. With 8 bases clipped from V and 7 bases from J, the junction kept 19 bases outside the gene matches. This CDR3 has 16 residues. The CDR3: CASGPGQSNGEVGYTF. The CDR3 nucleotides read TGTGCCAGCGGACCGGGACAGAGCAACGGGGAGGTTGGCTACACCTTC.

The chain recombines TRBV29-1 with TRBJ2-5, with TRBD2 identical over 9 bases. This CDR3 spans 13 amino acids. The junction had 3 bases not matched to a gene; V was cut back by 5 bases and J by 2 bases. Germline CDR1 SQVTM, CDR2 ANQGSEA. CDR3 loop: CSVWSGGQETQYF. In DNA, the CDR3 is TGCAGCGTTTGGAGCGGGGGGCAAGAGACCCAGTACTTC.

V is TRBV12-5 and J is TRBJ2-2, with TRBD1 matching 7 bases. Looked up from germline, CDR1 is LGHNT and CDR2 is FRNRAP. The V and J ends lost 2 bases and 1 base, in that order; junction bases with no gene match: 7. The CDR3 runs 17 residues. The CDR3 sequence is CASGLSPGTENTGELFF. The CDR3, as DNA: TGTGCTAGTGGTTTGTCTCCCGGGACAGAGAACACCGGGGAGCTGTTTTTT. The variable domain in full, completed from reference TRBV12-5 and TRBJ2-2, reads DARVTQTPRHKVTEMGQEVTMRCQPILGHNTVFWYRQTMMQGLELLAYFRNRAPLDDSGMPKDRFSAEMPDATLATLKIQPSEPRDSAVYFCASGLSPGTENTGELFFGEGSRLTVL.

This clonotype was seen a few times. This chain joins TRBV29-1 and TRBJ1-4; D ambiguous. V was pared by 6 bases and J by 5 bases, with 7 bases between. The CDR3 has 11 amino acids. Germline loops: CDR1 SQVTM, CDR2 ANQGSEA. The CDR3 DNA reads as TGCAGCGTCTCCGAGAATGAAAAACTGTTTTTT. Translating it yields CSVSENEKLFF.

DNA of the CDR3: TGTGCCAGCAGGAAAGACAGGGAGTATTATTACGTC. Its translation is CASRKDREYYYV. The gene calls are TRBV28 and TRBJ2-7, with 7 bases that match TRBD1. V shed 6 bases and J 13 bases; nucleotides not matched to a gene: 12. The CDR3 contains 12 residues. Per germline, CDR1 MDHEN and CDR2 SYDVKM.

This clonotype was seen ten or more times. The chain carries TRBV21-1 and TRBJ1-1. TRBV21-1 is a pseudogene segment. The CDR3 spans 13 residues. Here the CDR3 DNA reads TGTGCCAGCAGCAAAGATGGGGAGACTGAAGCTTTCTTT. This gives the protein CASSKDGETEAFF.

Ten or more counts support this clonotype. The gene calls are TRBV20-1 and TRBJ2-5; D is undetermined. Germline V gene lookup returns CDR1 DFQATT and CDR2 SNEGSKA (reference sequence). V dropped 6 bases and J dropped 1 base, with 12 bases sitting between them. The CDR3 loop spans 13 amino acids. This CDR3 reads CSADGRSQETQYF. The DNA of the CDR3 is TGCAGTGCCGATGGACGGTCCCAAGAGACCCAGTACTTC.

This rearrangement joins TRBV24-1 to TRBJ2-2, with D possibly TRBD2 on 6 matching bases. CDR3 length equals 17 residues. The germline V gene encodes CDR1 KGHDR and CDR2 SFDVKD. Trimming took off 5 bases at V and 0 bases at J, with 15 bases between the two ends. The CDR3 spells CATSGRRGFANTGELFF. The CDR3 DNA reads TGTGCCACCAGTGGCCGGAGGGGATTCGCGAACACCGGGGAGCTGTTTTTT.

The chain carries TRBV5-6 and TRBJ1-2; 7 nucleotides agree with TRBD1. Unmatched junction bases numbered 11, after V lost 6 bases and J lost 6 bases. The germline V gene encodes CDR1 SGHDT and CDR2 YYEEEE. The CDR3 sequence is 14 residues long. The CDR3 DNA reads as TGTGCCAGCAATCGGGACAGACGGGTTCATGGCTACACCTTC. Encoded protein: CASNRDRRVHGYTF.

This clonotype was recorded a few times. The chain employs TRBV12-3 or TRBV12-4 and TRBJ2-3, with D unclear. CDR3 length: 13 amino acids. The ends were cut back, 5 bases at V and 4 bases at J, with 10 bases in the middle. CDR3 in DNA: TGTGCCAGCAGTCCAAAAGGAGCAGATACGCAGTATTTT. Translation: CASSPKGADTQYF.

This clonotype appeared a few times. CDR3 DNA sequence: TGTGCCACCGCCCGGACAGGGGACTACGAGCAGTACTTC. Translation gives CATARTGDYEQYF. The gene calls are TRBV5-6 and TRBJ2-7, with 9 bases identical to TRBD1. CDR1 and CDR2 (germline): SGHDT, YYEEEE. The CDR3 loop spans 13 amino acids. V lost 9 bases and J lost 3; bases outside the gene matches: 7.